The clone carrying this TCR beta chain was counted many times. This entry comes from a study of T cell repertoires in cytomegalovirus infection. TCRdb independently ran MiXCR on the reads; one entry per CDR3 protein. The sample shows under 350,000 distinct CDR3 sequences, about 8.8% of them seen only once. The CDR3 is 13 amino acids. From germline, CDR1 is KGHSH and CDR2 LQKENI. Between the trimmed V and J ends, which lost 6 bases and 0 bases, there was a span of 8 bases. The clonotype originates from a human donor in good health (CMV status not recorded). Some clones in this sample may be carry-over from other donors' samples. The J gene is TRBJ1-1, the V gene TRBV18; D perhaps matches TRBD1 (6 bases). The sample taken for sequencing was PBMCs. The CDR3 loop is CASSEGVNTEAFF. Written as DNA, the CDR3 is TGTGCCAGCTCCGAGGGGGTGAACACTGAAGCTTTCTTT.